The rows below give T cell receptor beta chains drawn from one sample of a study of identical twins. MiXCR, run by TCRdb on the 5' RACE reads, gives a single entry per CDR3 protein. Of around 490,000 distinct CDR3 sequences listed, about 20% were seen once; the top ten hold 0.48%. This same sample was also taken into another study, of yellow fever vaccine responses in identical twins.

The source material was CD4+ T cells sorted from blood. Receptor source: a woman aged 18-29 years in good health. Each CDR3 is given with its conserved first and last residue. D genes are given only for firm matches. Size is stated for part of the rows, as once, few or many counts, or as a class when the clone is expanded.

TGTGCCAGCAGCCTTCAACCCGGGACAGGGAACACCGGGGAGCTGTTTTTT,CASSLQPGTGNTGELFF,TRBD1,TRBV7-3,TRBJ2-2,.
TGTGCCAGCAGCCCGGACAGCCTAGCCAAAAACATTCAGTACTTC,CASSPDSLAKNIQYF,.,TRBV11-3,TRBJ2-4,few
TGCAGCGTTGTAGCGGGAGGCGGCTACAATGAGCAGTTCTTC,CSVVAGGGYNEQFF,TRBD2,TRBV29-1,TRBJ2-1,few
TGTGCCAGCAGTTTACCGCGGGGCAACACAGATACGCAGTATTTT,CASSLPRGNTDTQYF,.,TRBV12-3/TRBV12-4,TRBJ2-3,.
TGTGCCAGCATTAGGGCTTTCAGCTCCTACGAGCAGTACTTC,CASIRAFSSYEQYF,.,TRBV6-5,TRBJ2-7,.
TGCGCCAGCAGCCAAGTTACTAGCCTGGGTGGGCAGTACTTC,CASSQVTSLGGQYF,.,TRBV4-1,TRBJ2-7,.
TGTGCCAGCAGCGAAGGCCCCTGGGGTGAGCAGTACTTC,CASSEGPWGEQYF,.,TRBV7-9,TRBJ2-7,.
TGTGCCAGCAGCAAAGACCCAGCGGAGGAGCAGTTCTTC,CASSKDPAEEQFF,.,TRBV21-1,TRBJ2-1,once
TGTGCCATCAGTGCAGGCCTAGCGGGAAGCGATACGCAGTATTTT,CAISAGLAGSDTQYF,TRBD2,TRBV10-3,TRBJ2-3,.
TGTGCCAGCAGCTCCCAGGGGGCTGGGTCACCCCTCCACTTT,CASSSQGAGSPLHF,TRBD1,TRBV7-9,TRBJ1-6,.
TGTGCCAGCAGTCCAAGACAGGGGGCCTGGAACACTGAAGCTTTCTTT,CASSPRQGAWNTEAFF,TRBD1,TRBV12-3/TRBV12-4,TRBJ1-1,few
TGCGCCAGCAGAAACGACGTCGGGGTCAATGAGCAGTTCTTC,CASRNDVGVNEQFF,.,TRBV5-1,TRBJ2-1,few
TGCGCCAGCAGCGAGCGGGAGGGCGATGAGCAGTTCTTC,CASSEREGDEQFF,TRBD2,TRBV5-1,TRBJ2-1,.
TGTGCCAGCAGTGACTATCCGATGAGCTCCTACAATGAGCAGTTCTTC,CASSDYPMSSYNEQFF,.,TRBV2,TRBJ2-1,many
TGTGCCAGCAGCAAACAGGGGTTCCCCAATGAGCAGTTCTTC,CASSKQGFPNEQFF,TRBD1,TRBV6-2/TRBV6-3,TRBJ2-1,.